The source of this T cell receptor (beta chain) is a study of T cell responses to AZD1222 COVID-19 vaccine. Whole-study results and caveats: At baseline, just five to seven AZD1222 recipients tested seropositive. Donor demographics were predominantly white British with a female majority; clonal diversity may be underestimated. Variant regions that are unmutated are reportedly the target of nearly half of spike-specific TCRs.

TCRdb's table, derived via immunoSEQ multiplex PCR, lists solely in-frame clones and lacks some. The sample carries around 120,000 clones, 87% recorded once. With regard to this clone: Its antigen is unknown.

The sequencing here drew on peripheral blood, taken on day 0 of AZD1222 vaccination. This TCR came from an adult in good health.

CDR3 DNA: TGTGCCAGCAGAAGACAGGGGCTCACCTACGAGCAGTACTTC. Protein sequence: CASRRQGLTYEQYF. This rearrangement joins TRBV2 to TRBJ2-7, with TRBD1 matching over 8 bases. CDR1 and CDR2 from the germline V gene are SNHLY and FYNNEI. V gave up 6 bases and J gave up 2 bases; unmatched junction bases: 6. The CDR3 totals 14 residues.